The present T cell receptor beta chain was sequenced within a study of blood T cell repertoires in COVID-19. The CDR3 contains 17 residues. The germline V gene has CDR1 SGHTA and CDR2 FQGNSA. J lost 4 bases, V lost 2 bases, and 10 bases had no gene match. TCRdb's copy holds only in-frame clones and misses some; the assay was immunoSEQ multiplex PCR. The data show hundreds of thousands of clones, around 80% seen once. This clonotype was obtained from a woman in her forties with acute COVID-19. This rearrangement joins TRBV7-2 to TRBJ1-3; 8 bases align to TRBD1. Sequenced: PBMCs or T cells enriched from blood (not recorded which). The CDR3 sequence is CASSLNPWQGAGNTIYF. DNA for the CDR3: TGTGCCAGCAGCTTAAATCCCTGGCAGGGGGCCGGAAACACCATATATTTT.